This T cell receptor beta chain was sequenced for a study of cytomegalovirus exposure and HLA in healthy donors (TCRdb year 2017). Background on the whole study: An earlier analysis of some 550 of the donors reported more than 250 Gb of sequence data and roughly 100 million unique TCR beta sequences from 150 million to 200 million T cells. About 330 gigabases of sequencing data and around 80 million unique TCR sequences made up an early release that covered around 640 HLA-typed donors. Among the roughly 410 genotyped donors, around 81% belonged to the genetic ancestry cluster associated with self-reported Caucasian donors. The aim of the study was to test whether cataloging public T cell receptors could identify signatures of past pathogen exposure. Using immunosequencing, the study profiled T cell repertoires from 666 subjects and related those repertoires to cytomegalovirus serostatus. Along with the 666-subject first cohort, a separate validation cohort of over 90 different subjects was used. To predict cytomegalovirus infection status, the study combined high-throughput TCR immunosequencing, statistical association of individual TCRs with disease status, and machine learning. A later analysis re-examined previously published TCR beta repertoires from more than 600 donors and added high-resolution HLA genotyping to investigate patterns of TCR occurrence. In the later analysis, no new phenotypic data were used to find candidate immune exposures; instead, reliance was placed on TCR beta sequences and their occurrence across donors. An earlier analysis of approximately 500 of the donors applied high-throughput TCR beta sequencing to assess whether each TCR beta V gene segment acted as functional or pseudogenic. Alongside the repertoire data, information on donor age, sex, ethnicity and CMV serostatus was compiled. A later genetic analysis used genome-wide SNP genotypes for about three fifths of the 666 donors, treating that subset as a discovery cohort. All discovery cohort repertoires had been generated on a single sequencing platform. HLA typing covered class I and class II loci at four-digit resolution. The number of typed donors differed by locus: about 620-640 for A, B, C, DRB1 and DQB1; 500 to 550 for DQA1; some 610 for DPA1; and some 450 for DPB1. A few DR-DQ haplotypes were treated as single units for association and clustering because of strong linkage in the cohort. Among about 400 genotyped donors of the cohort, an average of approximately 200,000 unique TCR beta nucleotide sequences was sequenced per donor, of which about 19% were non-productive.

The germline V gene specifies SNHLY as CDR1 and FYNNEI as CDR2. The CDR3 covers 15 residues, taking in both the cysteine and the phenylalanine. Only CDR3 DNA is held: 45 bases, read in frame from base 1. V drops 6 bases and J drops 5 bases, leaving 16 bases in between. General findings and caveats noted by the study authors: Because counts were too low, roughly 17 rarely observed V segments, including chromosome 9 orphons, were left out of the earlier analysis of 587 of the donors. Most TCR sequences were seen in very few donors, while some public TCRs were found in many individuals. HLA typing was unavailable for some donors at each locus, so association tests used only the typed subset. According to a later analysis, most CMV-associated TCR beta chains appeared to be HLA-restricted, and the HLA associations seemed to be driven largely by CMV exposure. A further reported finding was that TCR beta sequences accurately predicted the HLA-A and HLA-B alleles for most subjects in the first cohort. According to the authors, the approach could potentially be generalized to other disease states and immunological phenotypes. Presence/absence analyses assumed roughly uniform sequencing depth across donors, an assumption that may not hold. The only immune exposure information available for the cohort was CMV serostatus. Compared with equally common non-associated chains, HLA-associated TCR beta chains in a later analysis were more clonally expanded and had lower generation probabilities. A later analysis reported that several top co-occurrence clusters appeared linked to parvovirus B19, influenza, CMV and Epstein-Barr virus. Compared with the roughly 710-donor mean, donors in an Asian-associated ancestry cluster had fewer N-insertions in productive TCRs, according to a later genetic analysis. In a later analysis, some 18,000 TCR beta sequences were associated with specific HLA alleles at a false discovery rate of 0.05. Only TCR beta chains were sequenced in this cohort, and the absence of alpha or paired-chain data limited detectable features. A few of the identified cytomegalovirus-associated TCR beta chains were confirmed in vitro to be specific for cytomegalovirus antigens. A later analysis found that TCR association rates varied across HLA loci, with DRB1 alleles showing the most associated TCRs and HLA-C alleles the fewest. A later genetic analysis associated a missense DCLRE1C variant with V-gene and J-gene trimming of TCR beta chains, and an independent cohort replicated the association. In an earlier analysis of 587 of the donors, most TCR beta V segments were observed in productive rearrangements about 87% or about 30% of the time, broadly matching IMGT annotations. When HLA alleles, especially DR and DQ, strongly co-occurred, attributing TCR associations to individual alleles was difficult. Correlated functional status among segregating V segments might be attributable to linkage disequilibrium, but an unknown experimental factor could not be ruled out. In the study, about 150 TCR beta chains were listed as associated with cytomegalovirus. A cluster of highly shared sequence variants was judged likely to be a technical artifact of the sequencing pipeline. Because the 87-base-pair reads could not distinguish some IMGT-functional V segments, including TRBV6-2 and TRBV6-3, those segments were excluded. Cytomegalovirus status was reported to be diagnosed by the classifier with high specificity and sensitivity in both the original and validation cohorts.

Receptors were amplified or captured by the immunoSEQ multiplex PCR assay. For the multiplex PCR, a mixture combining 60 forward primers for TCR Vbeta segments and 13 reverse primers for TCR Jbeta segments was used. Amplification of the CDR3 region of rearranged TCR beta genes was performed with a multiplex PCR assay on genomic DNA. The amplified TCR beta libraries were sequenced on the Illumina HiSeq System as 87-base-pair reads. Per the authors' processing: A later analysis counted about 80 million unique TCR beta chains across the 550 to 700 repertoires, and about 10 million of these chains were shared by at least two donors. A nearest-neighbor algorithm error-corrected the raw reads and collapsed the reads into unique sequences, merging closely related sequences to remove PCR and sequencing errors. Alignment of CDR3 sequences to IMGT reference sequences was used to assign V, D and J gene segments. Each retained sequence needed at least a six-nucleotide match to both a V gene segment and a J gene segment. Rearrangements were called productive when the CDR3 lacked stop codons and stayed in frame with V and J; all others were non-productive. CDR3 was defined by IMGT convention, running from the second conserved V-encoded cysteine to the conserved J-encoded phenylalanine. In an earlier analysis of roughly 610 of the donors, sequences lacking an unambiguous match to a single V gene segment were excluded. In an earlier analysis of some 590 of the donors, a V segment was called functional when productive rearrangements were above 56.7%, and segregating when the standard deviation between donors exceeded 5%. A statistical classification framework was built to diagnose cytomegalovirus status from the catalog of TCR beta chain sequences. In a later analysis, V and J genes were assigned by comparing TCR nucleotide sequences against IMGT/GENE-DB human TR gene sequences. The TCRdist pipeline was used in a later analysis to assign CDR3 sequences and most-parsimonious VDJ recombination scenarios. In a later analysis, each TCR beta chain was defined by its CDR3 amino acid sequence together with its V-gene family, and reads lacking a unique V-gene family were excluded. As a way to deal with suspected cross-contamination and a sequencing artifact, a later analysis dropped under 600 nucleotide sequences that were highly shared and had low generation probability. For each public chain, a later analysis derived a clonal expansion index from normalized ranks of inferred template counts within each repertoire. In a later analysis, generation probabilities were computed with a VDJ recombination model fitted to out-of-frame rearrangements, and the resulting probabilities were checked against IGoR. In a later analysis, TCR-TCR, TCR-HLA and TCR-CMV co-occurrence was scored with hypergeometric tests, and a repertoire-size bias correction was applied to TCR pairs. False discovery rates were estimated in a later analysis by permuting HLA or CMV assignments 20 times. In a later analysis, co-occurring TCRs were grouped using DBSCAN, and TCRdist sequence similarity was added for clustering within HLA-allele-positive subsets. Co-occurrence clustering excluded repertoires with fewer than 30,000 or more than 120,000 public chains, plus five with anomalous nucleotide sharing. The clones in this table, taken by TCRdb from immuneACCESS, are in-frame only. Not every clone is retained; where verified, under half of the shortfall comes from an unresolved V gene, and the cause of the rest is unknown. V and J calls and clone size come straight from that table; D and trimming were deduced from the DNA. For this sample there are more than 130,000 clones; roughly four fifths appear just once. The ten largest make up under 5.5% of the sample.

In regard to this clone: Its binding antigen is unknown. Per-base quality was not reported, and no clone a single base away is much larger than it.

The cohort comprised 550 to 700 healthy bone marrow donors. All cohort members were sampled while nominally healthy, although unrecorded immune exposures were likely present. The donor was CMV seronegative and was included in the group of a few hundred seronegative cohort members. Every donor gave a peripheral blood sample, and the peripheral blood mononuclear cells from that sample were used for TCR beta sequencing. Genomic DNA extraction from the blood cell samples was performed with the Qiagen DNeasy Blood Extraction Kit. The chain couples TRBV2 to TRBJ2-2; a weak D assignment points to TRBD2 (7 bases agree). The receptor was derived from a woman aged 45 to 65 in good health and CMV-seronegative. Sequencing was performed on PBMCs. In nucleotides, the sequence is TGTGCCAGCAGAGGGGGGGGAATCGGGACCGGGGAGCTGTTTTTT. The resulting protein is CASRGGGIGTGELFF.